This TCR beta chain was sequenced during a study of T cells in Graves' hyperthyroidism and ophthalmopathy. V was shortened by 6 bases and J by 6 bases, with 20 bases between the two germline ends. Germline V CDR1 and CDR2: LNHDA, SQIVND (reference sequence). This CDR3 is built from 16 residues. RNA transcripts were the template for amplifying TCR beta CDR3 regions. TCR CDR3 regions were first amplified by RT-PCR with HTBI primers. TCRdb used MiXCR to reprocess the multiplex PCR reads, holding one entry per CDR3 protein. The sample has just under 750,000 distinct CDR3 sequences, roughly 32% seen once. Uncontrolled infection, other autoimmune disease, pregnancy or lactation excluded patients. Diagnoses rested on clinical symptoms, serum thyroxine and TRAb, thyroid ultrasound and orbital computed tomography.

This rearrangement joins TRBV19 to TRBJ2-2; the D call may be TRBD1 or TRBD2 (5 bases each). The specimen sequenced was blood. This TCR derives from a middle-aged woman with Graves' hyperthyroidism. DNA of the CDR3: TGTGCCAGTAGGGTGGTGGGGGACCGTACGGCCGGGGAGCTGTTTTTT. It translates to CASRVVGDRTAGELFF.